These 20 T cell receptor beta chains were sequenced from one sample in a study of technical replicates of blood from several donors. Clones were sequenced by immunoSEQ multiplex PCR, and TCRdb holds only the in-frame ones, with some missing. The sample lists 95,000 to 100,000 clones, roughly 95% seen once, with 0.21% in the top ten. The sample taken for sequencing was T cells isolated from PBMCs. These receptors were taken from a human donor in good health.

The chain employs TRBV6-1 and TRBJ1-5; 9 nucleotides line up with TRBD1. The CDR3 length is 15 residues. CDR1 MNHNS and CDR2 SASEGT come from the germline V gene. The J segment lost 4 bases and the V segment lost 4 bases, leaving 5 bases of the junction unmatched. The CDR3 here is CASSGTGDLNQPQHF. The CDR3 DNA follows: TGTGCCAGCAGTGGGACAGGGGATCTAAATCAGCCCCAGCATTTT.

The gene calls are TRBV7-9 and TRBJ1-2; perhaps TRBD1 as D (6 bases). Germline V gene data show CDR1 as SEHNR and CDR2 as FQNEAQ (reference sequence). The CDR3 spans 13 residues. Between the trimmed V and J ends, which lost 7 bases and 3 bases, there was a span of 12 bases. CDR3 sequence: CASTWTEDYGYTF. In DNA form, the CDR3 reads TGTGCCAGCACTTGGACAGAGGACTATGGCTACACCTTC.

The chain couples TRBV27 to TRBJ2-1; the match to TRBD2 covers 8 bases. The CDR3 sequence is 15 residues long. V shed 3 bases, J shed 7 bases, and the junction held 8 bases outside the gene matches. Germline loops: CDR1 MNHEY, CDR2 SMNVEV (reference sequence). CDR3 sequence reads: CASSFGVGGENEQFF. CDR3 in DNA: TGTGCCAGCAGTTTTGGAGTCGGGGGGGAGAATGAGCAGTTCTTC.

The gene calls are TRBV9 and TRBJ2-7, with 9 nucleotides matching TRBD2. J gave up 7 bases and V 4 bases, and 15 bases lay outside the gene matches. The CDR3 contains 16 residues. Germline loops: CDR1 SGDLS, CDR2 YYNGEE. The CDR3 DNA reads as TGTGCCAGCAGCTCTCAGGGGCTAGCGGGGTTCGGGGAGCAGTACTTC. Encoded protein: CASSSQGLAGFGEQYF. Combining the CDR3 with reference TRBV9 and TRBJ2-7 gives the whole variable domain DSGVTQTPKHLITATGQRVTLRCSPRSGDLSVYWYQQSLDQGLQFLIQYYNGEERAKGNILERFSAQQFPDLHSELNLSSLELGDSALYFCASSSQGLAGFGEQYFGPGTRLTVT.

The CDR3 DNA sequence: TGTGCCATCAGTGATCCCTCCTCCCGGGGCAGGGGGATCAACAACGAGCAGTACTTC. Its translation: CAISDPSSRGRGINNEQYF. The chain uses TRBV10-3 and TRBJ2-7, with 7 bases aligning to TRBD1. CDR3 length: 19 amino acids. Germline V gene lookup returns CDR1 ENHRY and CDR2 SYGVKD. V lost 3 bases and J lost 5; bases outside the gene matches: 22.

This chain connects TRBV5-6 to TRBJ2-2; 9 positions match TRBD2. The CDR3 is 18 residues long. Germline lookup yields CDR1 SGHDT and CDR2 YYEEEE. Losses at the gene ends were 1 base for V and 5 bases for J; bases not matched to a gene: 12. The CDR3 DNA reads as TGTGCCAGCAGCTTGTTTTCGGCGGGGGGGCCGGGTACCGGGGAGCTGTTTTTT. Translating it yields CASSLFSAGGPGTGELFF.

This sequence joins TRBV6-5 and TRBJ2-3; the D is unclear. The germline V gene encodes CDR1 MNHEY and CDR2 SVGAGI. Trimming took 0 bases from V and 0 from J, leaving 4 bases between them. This CDR3 has 14 residues. The CDR3 reads CASSYSPSTDTQYF. In nucleotides, the CDR3 is TGTGCCAGCAGTTACTCTCCTAGCACAGATACGCAGTATTTT.

The chain combines TRBV11-2 with TRBJ1-2; 10 bases match TRBD1. The V gene end was trimmed by 4 bases and the J gene end by 8 bases; junction bases not matched to a gene: 10. This CDR3 is 15 amino acids long. CDR1 is SGHAT and CDR2 is FQNNGV in the germline V gene. CDR3 loop: CASSSNWDRGKGYTF. CDR3 in DNA: TGTGCCAGCAGCTCTAACTGGGACAGGGGTAAGGGCTACACCTTC.

The genes are TRBV6-5 and TRBJ1-5; a weak D match, TRBD1 (6 bases). This CDR3 is 15 amino acids long. V lost 0 bases to trimming and J lost 4 bases, with 10 bases between them. Per germline, CDR1 MNHEY and CDR2 SVGAGI. In nucleotides, the CDR3 is TGTGCCAGCAGTTACTCGAACAGGGCAAATCAGCCCCAGCATTTT. This encodes CASSYSNRANQPQHF.

The V call is TRBV6-5, the J call TRBJ1-1; 8 bases are shared with TRBD1. The CDR3 is made up of 14 amino acids. Germline CDR1 is MNHEY and CDR2 is SVGAGI. V shed 5 bases, J shed 4 bases, and the junction held 6 bases outside the gene matches. The CDR3 DNA reads TGTGCCAGCAGTGACAGGGGTCCCTTCACTGAAGCTTTCTTT. Amino acid sequence: CASSDRGPFTEAFF.

This clone was seen just once. The CDR3 spells CASSLSGGLPYTF. The CDR3 DNA reads as TGTGCCAGCAGCCTGTCGGGGGGACTTCCCTACACCTTC. The V call is TRBV14, the J call TRBJ1-2, with D tentatively TRBD1 (5 bases). The CDR3 has 13 amino acids. The germline V gene has CDR1 SGHDN and CDR2 FVKESK. V was trimmed by 4 bases and J by 10 bases, leaving 16 bases between them.

This chain connects TRBV6-6 to TRBJ2-7, with 9 bases lining up with TRBD1. The CDR3 is made up of 15 amino acids. The J segment lost 5 bases and the V segment lost 5 bases, leaving 10 bases of the junction unmatched. Germline lookup yields CDR1 MNHNY and CDR2 SVGAGI (reference sequence). CDR3 bases: TGTGCCAGCAGTGGGGTGGGACAGGGTACCGACGAGCAGTACTTC. This translates into CASSGVGQGTDEQYF.

This clone was found a few times. V usage is TRBV30 and J usage is TRBJ1-1; D ambiguous. This CDR3 has 13 amino acids. Germline V gives CDR1 GTSNPN, CDR2 SVGIG (reference sequence). V gave up 0 bases and J gave up 1 base, with 6 bases separating them. In DNA, the CDR3 is TGTGCCTGGAGTGTACATGAGAACACTGAAGCTTTCTTT. Its protein is CAWSVHENTEAFF.

The V call is TRBV4-1, the J call TRBJ2-4, with D perhaps TRBD1 (5 bases). Germline CDR1 reads MGHRA; CDR2 reads YSYEKL. Trimming removed 2 bases at V and 1 base at J, with 15 bases between. CDR3 size: 17 residues. CDR3 region: CASSQWQGLVAKNIQYF. The CDR3 nucleotides read TGCGCCAGCAGCCAATGGCAGGGATTAGTCGCCAAAAACATTCAGTACTTC.

Only a few counts were recorded for this clone. The gene calls are TRBV7-7 and TRBJ1-3; no firm D call. Looked up from germline, CDR1 is SSHAT and CDR2 is FNYEAQ (reference sequence). The V end was cut by 4 bases, the J end by 4 bases, with 20 bases between. This CDR3 is 17 amino acids long. Here the CDR3 reads CASSSLPPYSTGNTIYF. CDR3 bases: TGTGCCAGCAGCTCTCTTCCCCCCTATTCCACCGGAAACACCATATATTTT.

This chain joins TRBV6-5 and TRBJ2-7; 7 bases line up with TRBD1. Germline-derived CDR1 and CDR2 are MNHEY and SVGAGI. This CDR3 is 14 amino acids long. V was clipped by 2 bases and J by 5 bases; unmatched bases: 6. The CDR3 nucleotides read TGTGCCAGCAGTTACAGGGGGCGCGGCGACGAGCAGTACTTC. Translation: CASSYRGRGDEQYF.

The V and J genes are TRBV10-1 and TRBJ2-7; 8 bases match TRBD1. This CDR3 region has 13 residues. V gave up 8 bases and J gave up 1 base; unmatched junction bases: 4. The germline V gene encodes CDR1 WNHNN and CDR2 SYGVQD (reference sequence). The CDR3 nucleotides are TGCGCCAGCGGCACAGGGGGATCCTACGAGCAGTACTTC. This gives the protein CASGTGGSYEQYF.

CDR3 sequence reads: CASSLAAALSYNEQFF. CDR3 DNA: TGTGCCAGCAGCTTAGCGGCGGCCCTCTCCTACAATGAGCAGTTCTTC. This chain joins TRBV7-6 and TRBJ2-1; D remains ambiguous. CDR1 is SGHVS, CDR2 FNYEAQ, per germline. The V end was cut by 0 bases, the J end by 0 bases, with 9 bases between. CDR3 size: 16 residues. The full variable domain, rest sourced from reference TRBV7-6 and TRBJ2-1, is GAGVSQSPRYKVTKRGQDVALRCDPISGHVSLYWYRQALGQGPEFLTYFNYEAQQDKSGLPNDRFSAERPEGSISTLTIQRTEQRDSAMYRCASSLAAALSYNEQFFGPGTRLTVL.

This chain joins TRBV11-2 and TRBJ1-6; D possibly corresponds to TRBD1 (5 bases). Germline assignment: CDR1 SGHAT and CDR2 FQNNGV. This CDR3 has 15 residues. V lost 2 bases and J 10 bases, leaving 15 bases between the germline ends. The CDR3 sequence: CASSLSSQGGSPLHF. DNA of the CDR3: TGTGCCAGCAGCTTATCTTCCCAGGGAGGCTCACCCCTCCACTTT.

The chain has TRBV5-1 and TRBJ1-6, with D perhaps matching TRBD1 (5 bases). CDR3 length: 16 amino acids. The V gene's germline CDR1 is SGHRS and CDR2 YFSETQ. Between the trimmed V and J ends, which lost 5 bases and 5 bases, there was a span of 17 bases. Here the CDR3 reads CASRPITGINNSPLHF. The DNA of the CDR3 is TGCGCCAGCAGACCTATAACAGGAATTAATAATTCACCCCTCCACTTT.